This TCR beta chain was documented in a study of circulating and synovial CD4+ cells in juvenile arthritis (dated by TCRdb to between 2013 and 2015). Notes on the research overall: Within each patient, the study compared the TCRbeta CDR3 repertoires of three groups: circulating HLA-DR+ CD4 T cells, bulk blood CD4 T cells, and synovial CD4 T cells. The goal of the repertoire sequencing was to confirm that synovial clonotypes were enriched in a circulating synovial-like CD4 T cell subset. Summary of the overall study and its limitations: Circulating pathogenic-like lymphocytes clustered together with synovial T cells, and compared with bulk blood, the circulating pathogenic-like lymphocytes shared a substantially higher fraction of CDR3 sequences with synovium. Compared with bulk blood CD4 repertoires, both the synovial and the circulating pathogenic-like lymphocyte repertoires were less diverse, and some CPL samples were as oligoclonal as synovium. Because T cell genome counts in CPL samples and bulk blood CD4 samples differed by at least an order of magnitude, sample-size effects were addressed. No difference between circulating pathogenic-like lymphocytes and bulk blood T cells was detected by traditional Vbeta family usage analysis. Because overlap with synovium rose as sequencing depth increased, the measured fractions of shared clonotypes likely underestimated the overlap of the full repertoire.

Donors of the sequenced samples were patients with active juvenile idiopathic arthritis. Right after thawing, the cells went straight into sorting, and Live/Dead Fixable Near-IR Stain was used to exclude dead cells. A word on this clone: What this receptor recognizes is not known. No much larger clone is present one base from it, and per-base qualities are unavailable.

Library construction relied on the immunoSEQ multiplex PCR assay. TCRbeta CDR3 sequencing was carried out by an external provider as a commercial service. The source study handled its data this way. The analyses used productive nucleotide sequences together with amino acid sequences obtained by in silico translation. Diversity was measured as Renyi entropy over a range of alpha values, and the median of 200 repeated subsamples was taken to equalise sample size. The distance between each pair of repertoires was calculated as one minus the Chao-modified Jaccard index, which corrects for under-sampling, and this distance was used for clustering. Frequency-weighted overlap with synovial clonotypes was computed at 200 sample sizes with 200 draws without replacement at each size, and the value at the size of the smaller sample was reported. TCRdb re-hosts the immuneACCESS table, in-frame sequences only. Its copies lack some clones; in the studies checked, an unresolved V gene accounts for under half of them, and the cause for the rest is not known. Clone size and the V and J calls come from that table; the DNA yielded D and trimming. The sample yields 36,000 or so clones; approximately 94% were counted once. The ten largest clones capture about 0.7% of the sample.

For this chain, trimming is 6 bases at the V end and 1 base at the J end, and the number of junction bases without a gene match is 7. The CDR1 and CDR2 encoded by the germline V gene are KGHSH and LQKENI. The CDR3 numbers 17 residues from cysteine through phenylalanine. The sequence is cut down to CDR3 DNA, 51 bases in frame from base 1. The TCR was taken from a human donor with juvenile idiopathic arthritis. Sample: CD4+ T cells from blood. The sequence joins TRBV18 to TRBJ2-3, and 13 bases in between align with TRBD2. The nucleotides read TGTGCCAGCTCCCCCGGACTAGCGGGGGCCCGCACAGATACGCAGTATTTT. Its product reads: CASSPGLAGARTDTQYF. The entire variable domain, with the stretches around the CDR3 drawn from the reference TRBV18 and TRBJ2-3 proteins, is NAGVMQNPRHLVRRRGQEARLRCSPMKGHSHVYWYRQLPEEGLKFMVYLQKENIIDESGMPKERFSAEFPKEGPSILRIQQVVRGDSAAYFCASSPGLAGARTDTQYFGPGTRLTVL.